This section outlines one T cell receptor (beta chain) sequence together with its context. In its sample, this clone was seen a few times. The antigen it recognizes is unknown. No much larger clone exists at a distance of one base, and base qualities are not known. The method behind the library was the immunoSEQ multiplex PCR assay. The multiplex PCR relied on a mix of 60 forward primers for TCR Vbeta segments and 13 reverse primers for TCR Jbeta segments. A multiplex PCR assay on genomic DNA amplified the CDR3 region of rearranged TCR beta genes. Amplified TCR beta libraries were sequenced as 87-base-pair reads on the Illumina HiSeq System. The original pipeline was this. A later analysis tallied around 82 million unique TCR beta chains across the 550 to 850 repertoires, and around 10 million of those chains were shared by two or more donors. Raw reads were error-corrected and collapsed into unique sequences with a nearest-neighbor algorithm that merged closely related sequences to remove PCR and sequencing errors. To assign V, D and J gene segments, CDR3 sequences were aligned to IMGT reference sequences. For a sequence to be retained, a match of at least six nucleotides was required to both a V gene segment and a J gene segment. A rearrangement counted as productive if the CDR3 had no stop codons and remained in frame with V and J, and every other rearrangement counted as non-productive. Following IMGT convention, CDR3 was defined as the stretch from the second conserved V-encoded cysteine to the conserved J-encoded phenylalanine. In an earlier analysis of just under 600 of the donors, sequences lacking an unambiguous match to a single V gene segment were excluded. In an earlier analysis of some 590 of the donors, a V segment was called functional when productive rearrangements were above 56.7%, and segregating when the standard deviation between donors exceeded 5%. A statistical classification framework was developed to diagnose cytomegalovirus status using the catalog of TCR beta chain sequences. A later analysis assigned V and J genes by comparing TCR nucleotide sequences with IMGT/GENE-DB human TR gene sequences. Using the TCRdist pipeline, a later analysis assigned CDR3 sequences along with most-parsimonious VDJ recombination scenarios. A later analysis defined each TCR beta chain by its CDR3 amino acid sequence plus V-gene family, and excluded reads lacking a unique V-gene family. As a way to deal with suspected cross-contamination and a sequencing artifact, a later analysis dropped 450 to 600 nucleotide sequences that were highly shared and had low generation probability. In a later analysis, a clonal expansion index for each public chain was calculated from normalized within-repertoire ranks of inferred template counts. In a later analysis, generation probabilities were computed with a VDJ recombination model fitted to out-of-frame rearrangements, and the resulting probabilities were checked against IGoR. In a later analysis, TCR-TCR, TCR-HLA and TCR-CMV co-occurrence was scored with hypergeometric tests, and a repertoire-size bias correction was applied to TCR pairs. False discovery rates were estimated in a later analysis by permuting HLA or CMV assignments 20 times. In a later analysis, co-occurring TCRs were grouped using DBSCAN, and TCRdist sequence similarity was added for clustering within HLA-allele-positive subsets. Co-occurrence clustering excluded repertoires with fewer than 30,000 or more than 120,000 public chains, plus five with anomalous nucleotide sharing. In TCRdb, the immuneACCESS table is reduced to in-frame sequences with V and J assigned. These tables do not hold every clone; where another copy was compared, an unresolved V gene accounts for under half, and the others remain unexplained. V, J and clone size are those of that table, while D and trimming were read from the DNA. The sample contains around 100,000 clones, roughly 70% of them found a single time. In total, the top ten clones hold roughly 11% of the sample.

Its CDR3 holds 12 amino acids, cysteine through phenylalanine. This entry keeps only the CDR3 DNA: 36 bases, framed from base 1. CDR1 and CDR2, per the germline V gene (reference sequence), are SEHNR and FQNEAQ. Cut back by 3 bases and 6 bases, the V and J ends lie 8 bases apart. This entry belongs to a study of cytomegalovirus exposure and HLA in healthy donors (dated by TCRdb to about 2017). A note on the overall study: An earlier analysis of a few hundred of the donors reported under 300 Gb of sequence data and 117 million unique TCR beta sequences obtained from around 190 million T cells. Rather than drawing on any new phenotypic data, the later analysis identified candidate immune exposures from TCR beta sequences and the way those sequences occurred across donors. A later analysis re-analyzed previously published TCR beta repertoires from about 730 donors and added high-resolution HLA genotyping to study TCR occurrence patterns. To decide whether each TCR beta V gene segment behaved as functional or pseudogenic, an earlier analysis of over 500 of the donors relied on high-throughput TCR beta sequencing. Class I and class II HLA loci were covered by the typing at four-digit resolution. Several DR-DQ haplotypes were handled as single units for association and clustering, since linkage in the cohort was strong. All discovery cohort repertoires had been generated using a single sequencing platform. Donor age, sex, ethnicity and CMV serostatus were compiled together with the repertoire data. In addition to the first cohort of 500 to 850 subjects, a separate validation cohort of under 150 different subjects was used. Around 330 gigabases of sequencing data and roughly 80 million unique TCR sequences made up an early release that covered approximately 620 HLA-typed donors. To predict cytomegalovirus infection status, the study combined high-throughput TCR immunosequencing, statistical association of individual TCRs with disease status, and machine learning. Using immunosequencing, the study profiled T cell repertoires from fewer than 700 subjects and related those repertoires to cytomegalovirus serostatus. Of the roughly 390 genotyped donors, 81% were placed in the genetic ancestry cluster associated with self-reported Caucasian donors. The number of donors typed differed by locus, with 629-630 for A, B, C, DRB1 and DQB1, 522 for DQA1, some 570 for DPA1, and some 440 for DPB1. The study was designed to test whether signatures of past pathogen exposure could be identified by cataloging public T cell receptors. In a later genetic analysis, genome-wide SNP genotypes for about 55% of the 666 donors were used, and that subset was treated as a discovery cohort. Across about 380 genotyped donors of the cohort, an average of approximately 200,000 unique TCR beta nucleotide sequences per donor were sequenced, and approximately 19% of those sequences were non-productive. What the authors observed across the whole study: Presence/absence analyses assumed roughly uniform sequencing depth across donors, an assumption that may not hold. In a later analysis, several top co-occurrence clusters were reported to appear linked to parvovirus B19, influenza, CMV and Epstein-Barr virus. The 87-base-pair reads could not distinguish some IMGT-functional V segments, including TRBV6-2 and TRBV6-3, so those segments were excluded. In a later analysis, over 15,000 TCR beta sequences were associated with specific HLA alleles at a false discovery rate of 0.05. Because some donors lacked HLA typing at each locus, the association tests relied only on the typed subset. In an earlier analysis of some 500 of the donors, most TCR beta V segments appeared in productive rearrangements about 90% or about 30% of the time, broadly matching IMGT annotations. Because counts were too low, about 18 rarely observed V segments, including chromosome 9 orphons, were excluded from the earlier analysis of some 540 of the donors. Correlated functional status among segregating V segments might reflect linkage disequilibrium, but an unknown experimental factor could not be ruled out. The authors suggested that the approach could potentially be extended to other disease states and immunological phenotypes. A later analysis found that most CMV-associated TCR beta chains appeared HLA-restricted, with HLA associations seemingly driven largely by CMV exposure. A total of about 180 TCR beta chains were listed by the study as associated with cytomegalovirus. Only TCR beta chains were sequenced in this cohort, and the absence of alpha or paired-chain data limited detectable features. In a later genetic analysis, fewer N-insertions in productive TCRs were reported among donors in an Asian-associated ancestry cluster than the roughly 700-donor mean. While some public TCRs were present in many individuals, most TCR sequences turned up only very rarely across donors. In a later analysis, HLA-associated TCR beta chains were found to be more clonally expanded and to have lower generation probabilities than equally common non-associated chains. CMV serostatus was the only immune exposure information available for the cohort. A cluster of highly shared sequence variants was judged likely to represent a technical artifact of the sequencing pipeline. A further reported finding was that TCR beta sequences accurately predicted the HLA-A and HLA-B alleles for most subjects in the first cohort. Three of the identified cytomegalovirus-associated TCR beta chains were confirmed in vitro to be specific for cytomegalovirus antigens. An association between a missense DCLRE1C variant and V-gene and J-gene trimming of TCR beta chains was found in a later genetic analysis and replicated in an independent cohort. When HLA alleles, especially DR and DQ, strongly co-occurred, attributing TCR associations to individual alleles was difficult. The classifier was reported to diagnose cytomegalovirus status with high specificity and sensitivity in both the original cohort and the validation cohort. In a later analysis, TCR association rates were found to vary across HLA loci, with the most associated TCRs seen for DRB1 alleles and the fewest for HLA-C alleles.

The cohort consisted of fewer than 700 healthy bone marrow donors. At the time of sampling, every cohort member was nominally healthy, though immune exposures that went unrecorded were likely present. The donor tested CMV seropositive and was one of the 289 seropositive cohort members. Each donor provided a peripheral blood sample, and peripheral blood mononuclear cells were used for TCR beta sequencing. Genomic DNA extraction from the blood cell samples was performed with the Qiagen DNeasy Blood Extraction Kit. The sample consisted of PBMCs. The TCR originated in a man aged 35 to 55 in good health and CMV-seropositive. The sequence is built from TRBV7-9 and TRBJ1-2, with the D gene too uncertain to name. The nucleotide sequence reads TGTGCCAGCAGCTTCTACGGTGATGGCTACACCTTC. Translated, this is CASSFYGDGYTF.